A selection of T cell receptor beta chains follows, all from one sample in a study of cytomegalovirus exposure and HLA in healthy donors. Profiled with immunoSEQ multiplex PCR; TCRdb holds only in-frame clones, not every one. Found here are fewer than 200,000 clones, approximately 80% of them singletons; the top ten hold 7%. Material: PBMCs. The receptor source for this set is a woman aged 25 to 39 in good health and CMV-seropositive. The CDR3 runs from the conserved cysteine through the conserved F or W. The order of the fields is clone size, D gene, V gene, J gene, CDR3 protein, CDR3 DNA. A D gene is named only where the DNA matches it firmly. The listing skips clone size in some rows; elsewhere it reads once, few, many or a size class.

.	TRBD2	TRBV19	TRBJ2-3	CASRKTSSDTQYF	TGTGCCAGTAGAAAGACTAGCTCAGATACGCAGTATTTT
.	.	TRBV7-2	TRBJ2-3	CASSLAAGKGTDTQYF	TGTGCCAGCAGCTTAGCGGCGGGAAAGGGGACAGATACGCAGTATTTT
.	.	TRBV7-9	TRBJ1-1	CASSLWAGGGGNTEAFF	TGTGCCAGCAGCTTATGGGCCGGGGGTGGCGGGAACACTGAAGCTTTCTTT
few	.	TRBV7-9	TRBJ1-1	CASSGRGPKGAFF	TGTGCCAGCAGCGGCAGGGGTCCTAAGGGAGCTTTCTTT
.	TRBD2	TRBV7-2	TRBJ2-7	CASSFGLASAYEQYF	TGTGCCAGCAGCTTCGGACTAGCAAGCGCCTACGAGCAGTACTTC
.	.	TRBV28	TRBJ2-5	CASSLRETQYF	TGTGCCAGCAGTTTACGGGAGACCCAGTACTTC
.	.	TRBV4-2	TRBJ2-1	CASSQDPGGREQFF	TGTGCCAGCAGCCAAGATCCCGGGGGACGAGAGCAGTTCTTC
.	.	TRBV5-1	TRBJ2-3	CASSLARSAYTDTQYF	TGCGCCAGCAGCTTGGCCAGGTCGGCCTACACAGATACGCAGTATTTT
.	TRBD1	TRBV5-4	TRBJ1-3	CASSPTGATGNTIYF	TGTGCCAGCAGCCCCACAGGGGCTACTGGAAACACCATATATTTT
.	.	TRBV7-2	TRBJ2-3	CASSLSTGRPRSTDTQYF	TGTGCCAGCAGCTTATCGACCGGGAGACCGAGAAGCACAGATACGCAGTATTTT
.	.	TRBV2	TRBJ1-2	CASSEQGDYGYTF	TGTGCCAGCAGTGAACAGGGTGACTATGGCTACACCTTC
few	.	TRBV27	TRBJ1-5	CASSLTQQGPNQPQHF	TGTGCCAGCAGTTTAACTCAACAGGGTCCCAATCAGCCCCAGCATTTT
.	.	TRBV6-5	TRBJ1-2	CASSYYRGGTYGYTF	TGTGCCAGCAGTTACTACCGCGGGGGGACCTATGGCTACACCTTC
.	.	TRBV21-1	TRBJ1-1	CASSRPTEAFF	TGTGCCAGCAGCAGGCCCACTGAAGCTTTCTTT
.	.	TRBV11-1	TRBJ2-5	CASSLEQGVGETQYF	TGTGCCAGCAGCTTAGAACAGGGAGTGGGGGAGACCCAGTACTTC
.	TRBD2	TRBV11-2	TRBJ2-5	CASSRTSGQETQYF	TGTGCCAGCAGCCGGACTAGCGGGCAAGAGACCCAGTACTTC
.	.	TRBV7-8	TRBJ2-7	CASSFSSGGTLRGSTYEQYF	TGTGCCAGCAGCTTCAGTTCCGGTGGGACCTTGAGGGGGAGCACCTACGAGCAGTACTTC
once	.	TRBV7-8	TRBJ1-4	CASTPGVGWRDPATNEKLFF	TGTGCCAGCACCCCAGGCGTGGGTTGGAGGGATCCTGCAACTAATGAAAAACTGTTTTTT
.	TRBD1	TRBV13	TRBJ1-2	CASSLGGQVIYGYTF	TGTGCCAGCAGCTTAGGTGGACAGGTGATATATGGCTACACCTTC
.	.	TRBV19	TRBJ1-2	CASSTQGRGSGYTF	TGTGCCAGTAGTACCCAGGGTAGAGGATCTGGCTACACCTTC
.	.	TRBV7-8	TRBJ1-2	CASSLLGISGYGYTF	TGTGCCAGCAGCTTATTGGGGATAAGCGGTTATGGCTACACCTTC
.	.	TRBV6-5	TRBJ2-1	CASGQSSYNEQFF	TGTGCCAGCGGACAGAGCTCCTACAATGAGCAGTTCTTC
.	.	TRBV28	TRBJ2-7	CASSLDRPSSYEQYF	TGTGCCAGCAGTTTGGACAGACCGAGCTCCTACGAGCAGTACTTC
few	.	TRBV5-4	TRBJ2-7	CASSLFYRVSEQYF	TGTGCCAGCAGTTTGTTTTACAGGGTCTCCGAGCAGTACTTC
.	TRBD1	TRBV4-1	TRBJ2-1	CASSQRGQTGHEQFF	TGCGCCAGCAGCCAACGGGGACAGACGGGCCATGAGCAGTTCTTC
.	.	TRBV9	TRBJ2-7	CASGDYYEQYF	TGTGCCAGCGGCGACTACTACGAGCAGTACTTC
few	TRBD1	TRBV7-9	TRBJ1-1	CASSLQQYTGVAAFF	TGTGCCAGCAGCCTTCAACAATATACAGGGGTGGCGGCTTTCTTT
.	.	TRBV29-1	TRBJ1-3	CSVDSSGNTIYF	TGCAGCGTAGACAGCTCTGGAAACACCATATATTTT
once	.	TRBV7-8	TRBJ1-5	CASSFRDRKNQPQHF	TGTGCCAGCAGCTTTAGAGACAGGAAGAATCAGCCCCAGCATTTT
.	.	TRBV11-2	TRBJ1-4	CASSRGQMNEKLFF	TGTGCCAGCAGCCGAGGACAGATGAATGAAAAACTGTTTTTT
.	TRBD1	TRBV9	TRBJ1-2	CASSVDHRGQGYTF	TGTGCCAGCAGCGTAGATCACAGGGGGCAAGGCTACACCTTC
few	TRBD1	TRBV7-9	TRBJ1-4	CASSSWDRGQKLFF	TGTGCCAGCAGCTCGTGGGACAGGGGGCAAAAACTGTTTTTT
once	.	TRBV13	TRBJ2-7	CASSSGEVASPYEQYF	TGTGCCAGCAGCTCCGGGGAGGTAGCCAGCCCCTACGAGCAGTACTTC
few	.	TRBV5-1	TRBJ1-1	CASSPWGDREAFF	TGCGCCAGCAGCCCATGGGGGGACCGGGAAGCTTTCTTT
.	.	TRBV6-5	TRBJ1-1	CASSYFRSTEAFF	TGTGCCAGCAGTTACTTTAGAAGCACTGAAGCTTTCTTT
.	.	TRBV6-1	TRBJ2-2	CASSEGFGGELFF	TGTGCCAGCAGTGAAGGATTCGGCGGGGAGCTGTTTTTT
.	.	TRBV6-5	TRBJ2-7	CASSGVYEQYF	TGTGCCAGCAGCGGAGTCTACGAGCAGTACTTC
.	.	TRBV23-1	TRBJ2-2	CASSGHGTGELFF	TGCGCCAGCAGTGGCCACGGGACCGGGGAGCTGTTTTTT
.	.	TRBV9	TRBJ1-1	CASSRTVVMNTEAFF	TGTGCCAGCAGCAGAACAGTGGTCATGAACACTGAAGCTTTCTTT
.	.	TRBV5-6	TRBJ2-5	CASSYRDIQETQYF	TGTGCCAGCAGCTACCGGGACATTCAAGAGACCCAGTACTTC
.	.	TRBV30	TRBJ2-3	CAWSAYTDTQYF	TGTGCCTGGAGTGCTTACACAGATACGCAGTATTTT
.	TRBD1	TRBV7-9	TRBJ1-1	CASSPYRTGFGNTEAFF	TGTGCCAGCAGCCCATACCGGACAGGGTTCGGGAACACTGAAGCTTTCTTT
.	TRBD2	TRBV11-3	TRBJ2-3	CASSPGGERSTDTQYF	TGTGCCAGCAGCCCGGGGGGGGAGAGGAGCACAGATACGCAGTATTTT
.	.	TRBV30	TRBJ1-1	CARNREMNTEAFF	TGTGCCCGTAACAGGGAAATGAACACTGAAGCTTTCTTT
.	TRBD1	TRBV5-6	TRBJ1-3	CASSEAPGGGNTIYF	TGTGCCAGCAGCGAAGCGCCAGGGGGAGGAAACACCATATATTTT
.	.	TRBV13	TRBJ1-3	CASSLAHGGSGNTIYF	TGTGCCAGCAGCTTAGCTCACGGGGGCTCTGGAAACACCATATATTTT
.	TRBD1	TRBV19	TRBJ2-5	CASGDRGRGETQYF	TGTGCCAGTGGAGACAGGGGGCGGGGGGAGACCCAGTACTTC
.	.	TRBV13	TRBJ2-3	CASSLVAGTDTQYF	TGTGCCAGCAGCTTAGTGGCAGGCACAGATACGCAGTATTTT